The rows below give T cell receptor beta chains drawn from one sample of a study of type 1 regulatory T cells. TCRdb reprocessed the reads via MiXCR and lists one record per CDR3 protein. Of 68,000 or so distinct CDR3 sequences listed, about 50% are singletons. Antigens for these TCRs are unknown. Sequencing was carried out using cultured non-Tr1 T cells, either the whole culture or a sorted T cell fraction (not recorded which). The receptors were sampled from a human donor in good health. CDR3s include the opening cysteine and the closing phenylalanine or tryptophan. The D gene is left open where the match is weak. Size is omitted from some rows. Given values are once, few, many or a class for expanded clones.

J: TRBJ1-1; length: 15; size: NA; D: NA; V: TRBV20-1; CDR3: CSALRGDSPNTEALF; DNA: TGCAGTGCCCTTAGGGGTGACAGCCCGAACACTGAAGCTTTATTT
J: TRBJ1-3; length: 15; size: NA; D: TRBD1; V: TRBV7-2; CDR3: CASSLASRGRNTIYF; DNA: TGTGCCAGCAGCTTAGCTTCCAGGGGGAGAAACACCATATATTTT
J: TRBJ1-6; length: 12; size: NA; D: NA; V: TRBV19; CDR3: CASSIINSPLHF; DNA: TGTGCCAGTAGTATTATCAATTCACCCCTCCACTTT
J: TRBJ2-3; length: 15; size: NA; D: TRBD1; V: TRBV10-3; CDR3: CAISESGQGWDTQYF; DNA: TGTGCCATCAGTGAGTCGGGACAGGGATGGGATACGCAGTATTTT
J: TRBJ2-7; length: 20; size: once; D: NA; V: TRBV30; CDR3: CAWSVSWGLRSGNSPYEQYF; DNA: TGTGCCTGGAGTGTAAGTTGGGGGTTGAGATCGGGAAATAGCCCCTACGAGCAGTACTTC
J: TRBJ1-5; length: 12; size: few; D: NA; V: TRBV29-1; CDR3: CSVSYSNQPQHF; DNA: TGCAGCGTCAGTTATAGCAATCAGCCCCAGCATTTT
J: TRBJ1-2; length: 12; size: NA; D: TRBD1; V: TRBV20-1; CDR3: CSAYGQGGGYTF; DNA: TGCAGTGCTTACGGACAGGGGGGTGGCTACACCTTC
J: TRBJ1-1; length: 13; size: NA; D: TRBD1; V: TRBV6-2/TRBV6-3; CDR3: CASSRGTGAEAFF; DNA: TGTGCCAGCAGCCGCGGGACAGGGGCTGAAGCTTTCTTT
J: TRBJ2-7; length: 14; size: NA; D: TRBD1; V: TRBV5-1; CDR3: CASTPGTGGREQYF; DNA: TGCGCCAGCACTCCCGGGACAGGGGGCCGCGAGCAGTACTTC
J: TRBJ1-2; length: 12; size: NA; D: TRBD1; V: TRBV7-9; CDR3: CASSYNRGGYTF; DNA: TGTGCCAGCAGCTACAACAGGGGCGGCTACACCTTC
J: TRBJ2-1; length: 15; size: NA; D: TRBD2; V: TRBV7-2; CDR3: CASSFINLAGAEQFF; DNA: TGTGCCAGCAGCTTTATTAACCTAGCGGGGGCTGAGCAGTTCTTC
J: TRBJ1-2; length: 15; size: few; D: NA; V: TRBV20-1; CDR3: CSARDDRRRGYGYTF; DNA: TGCAGTGCTAGAGATGATCGTAGGAGGGGCTATGGCTACACCTTC
J: TRBJ1-4; length: 15; size: NA; D: NA; V: TRBV6-6; CDR3: CASSYSGSTNEKLFF; DNA: TGTGCCAGCAGTTACTCGGGCAGCACTAATGAAAAACTGTTTTTT
J: TRBJ2-2; length: 16; size: NA; D: NA; V: TRBV11-3; CDR3: CASSLSTGSGTGELFF; DNA: TGTGCCAGCAGCTTAAGTACCGGGAGTGGGACCGGGGAGCTGTTTTTT
J: TRBJ2-7; length: 15; size: few; D: NA; V: TRBV11-1; CDR3: CASSYPDKGGYEQYF; DNA: TGTGCCAGCAGCTATCCGGACAAAGGAGGCTACGAGCAGTACTTC
J: TRBJ2-1; length: 14; size: NA; D: TRBD2; V: TRBV2; CDR3: CASSERWTSNEQFF; DNA: TGTGCCAGCAGTGAAAGATGGACTAGTAATGAGCAGTTCTTC
J: TRBJ2-5; length: 15; size: few; D: NA; V: TRBV5-6; CDR3: CASSLQGRAWETQYF; DNA: TGTGCCAGCAGCTTACAGGGACGCGCCTGGGAGACCCAGTACTTC
J: TRBJ1-5; length: 14; size: NA; D: TRBD1; V: TRBV20-1; CDR3: CSARDRALYQPQHF; DNA: TGCAGTGCTAGGGACAGGGCACTTTATCAGCCCCAGCATTTT
J: TRBJ2-7; length: 15; size: NA; D: NA; V: TRBV7-8; CDR3: CASSPPTGNNYEQYF; DNA: TGTGCCAGCAGCCCCCCGACCGGCAACAACTACGAGCAGTACTTC
J: TRBJ1-1; length: 14; size: NA; D: NA; V: TRBV28; CDR3: CASSPLGWTTEAFF; DNA: TGTGCCAGCAGTCCGTTAGGGTGGACGACTGAAGCTTTCTTT
J: TRBJ1-2; length: 14; size: few; D: TRBD1; V: TRBV6-5; CDR3: CASSPGGPSYGYTF; DNA: TGTGCCAGCAGTCCAGGGGGACCGTCCTATGGCTACACCTTC
J: TRBJ2-7; length: 16; size: once; D: TRBD2; V: TRBV3-1; CDR3: CASSPGLAGVIYEQYF; DNA: TGTGCCAGCAGCCCAGGACTAGCGGGGGTCATTTACGAGCAGTACTTC
J: TRBJ2-1; length: 15; size: NA; D: NA; V: TRBV5-1; CDR3: CASSLQSPGANEQFF; DNA: TGCGCCAGCAGCCTTCAATCCCCGGGAGCCAATGAGCAGTTCTTC